These 20 T cell receptor beta chains were all obtained from the same sample, sequenced in a study of T cell changes during pregnancy in multiple sclerosis. Clones were sequenced by immunoSEQ multiplex PCR, and TCRdb holds only the in-frame ones, with some missing. The sample has some 59,000 clones; 89% are singletons. This sample comprised peripheral blood, obtained in the first trimester of pregnancy. Receptors originate from a female donor with multiple sclerosis, enrolled in a pregnancy study.

The J gene is TRBJ1-2, the V gene TRBV6-1, with a weak D call TRBD1 (6 bases). Trimming pared 4 bases from V and 4 bases from J, leaving 13 bases between. CDR1 MNHNS and CDR2 SASEGT come from the germline V gene. CDR3 length: 14 amino acids. Here the CDR3 reads CASSVDRTVYGYTF. The CDR3, as DNA: TGTGCCAGCAGTGTGGACAGAACGGTCTATGGCTACACCTTC.

The chain is built from TRBV5-6 and TRBJ1-2, with TRBD1 as a possible D gene (5 bases). Trimming took 4 bases from V and 3 from J, leaving 19 bases between them. This CDR3 has 16 residues. CDR1 and CDR2 from the germline V gene are SGHDT and YYEEEE. The DNA of the CDR3 is TGTGCCAGCAGCCGAGCCTTTGCGGGGGATTACTATGGCTACACCTTC. It specifies CASSRAFAGDYYGYTF. Looking up the rest from reference TRBV5-6 and TRBJ1-2 gives the full variable domain: DAGVTQSPTHLIKTRGQQVTLRCSPKSGHDTVSWYQQALGQGPQFIFQYYEEEERQRGNFPDRFSGHQFPNYSSELNVNALLLGDSALYLCASSRAFAGDYYGYTFGSGTRLTVV.

The J gene is TRBJ2-7, the V gene TRBV4-1, with 10 positions matching TRBD2. Losses at the gene ends were 0 bases for V and 2 bases for J; bases not matched to a gene: 4. The germline gives CDR1 MGHRA, CDR2 YSYEKL. The CDR3 is 16 amino acids. CDR3 in DNA: TGCGCCAGCAGCCAAGAATTAGCGGGAGGCACCTACGAGCAGTACTTC. This translates into CASSQELAGGTYEQYF.

As regards this clone: The junction shows a germline mismatch at one end, possibly a read error. The sample contains more than one DNA sequence encoding this CDR3. V gene TRBV5-4 combines with J gene TRBJ2-7; 10 bases are a match to TRBD1. The germline V gene encodes CDR1 SGHNT and CDR2 YYREEE (reference sequence). This CDR3 has 14 amino acids. The CDR3: CASSLGQGAYEQYF. As DNA, the CDR3 is TGTGCCAGCAGCTTGGGACAGGGGGCCTATGAGCAGTACTTC. The complete variable domain, with remaining parts taken from reference TRBV5-4 and TRBJ2-7, reads ETGVTQSPTHLIKTRGQQVTLRCSSQSGHNTVSWYQQALGQGPQFIFQYYREEENGRGNFPPRFSGLQFPNYSSELNVNALELDDSALYLCASSLGQGAYEQYFGPGTRLTVT.

The chain combines TRBV28 with TRBJ1-1; TRBD1 is a possible D gene (5 bases). Deletions cut 1 base from V and 10 bases from J, with 10 bases between. The CDR3 totals 12 residues. Germline lookup yields CDR1 MDHEN and CDR2 SYDVKM. This CDR3 is CASSLSGVLAFF. CDR3 in DNA: TGTGCCAGCAGTTTATCGGGGGTGCTAGCTTTCTTT.

The chain employs TRBV7-9 and TRBJ2-1; TRBD2 matches 12 bases. The J segment lost 9 bases and the V segment lost 5 bases, leaving 11 bases of the junction unmatched. The CDR3 contains 16 residues. Germline V CDR1 and CDR2: SEHNR, FQNEAQ (reference sequence). As DNA, the CDR3 is TGTGCCAGCAGCACCCGGACTAGCGGGGAAATGGGTGAGCAGTTCTTC. It translates to CASSTRTSGEMGEQFF. The full variable domain, completed using reference TRBV7-9 and TRBJ2-1, is DTGVSQNPRHKITKRGQNVTFRCDPISEHNRLYWYRQTLGQGPEFLTYFQNEAQLEKSRLLSDRFSAERPKGSFSTLEIQRTEQGDSAMYLCASSTRTSGEMGEQFFGPGTRLTVL.

The V gene is TRBV19, the J gene TRBJ2-6, with a tentative D call TRBD2 (5 bases). Trimming took off 1 base at V and 1 base at J, with 8 bases between the two ends. Germline V gives CDR1 LNHDA, CDR2 SQIVND (reference sequence). The CDR3 spans 16 residues. The CDR3 spells CASSIGEGSGANVLTF. As DNA, the CDR3 is TGTGCCAGTAGTATAGGTGAGGGTTCTGGGGCCAACGTCCTGACTTTC.

The chain employs TRBV6-1 and TRBJ1-5, with D uncertain. The CDR3 covers 15 residues. Germline loops: CDR1 MNHNS, CDR2 SASEGT. With 1 base removed from V and 0 bases from J, the gap between germline ends came to 7 bases. The DNA of the CDR3 is TGTGCCAGCAGTGAAGGGCAGATTAGCAATCAGCCCCAGCATTTT. Translated, it gives CASSEGQISNQPQHF.

This clone was seen once. The chain links TRBV27 to TRBJ1-1; D not resolved. Trimming removed 7 bases at V and 6 bases at J, with 12 bases between. Germline V gene sequence: CDR1 MNHEY, CDR2 SMNVEV (reference sequence). The length of the CDR3 is 12 residues. The CDR3 nucleotides are TGTGCCAGCAACCGACTCTGTCCTGAAGCTTTCTTT. Translated, it gives CASNRLCPEAFF.

The chain is built from TRBV4-2 and TRBJ2-4, with D unclear. The CDR3 is made up of 14 amino acids. V lost 5 bases and J lost 0, with 8 bases in between. Germline loops: CDR1 LGHNA, CDR2 YNFKEQ. DNA of the CDR3: TGTGCCAGCAGCTTGTCACTAGCCAAAAACATTCAGTACTTC. This encodes CASSLSLAKNIQYF.

The chain employs TRBV5-6 and TRBJ1-3, with 7 bases lining up with TRBD1. The junction had 7 bases not matched to a gene; V was cut back by 5 bases and J by 5 bases. The CDR3 is 14 residues long. The germline CDR1 and CDR2 sequences are SGHDT and YYEEEE. The CDR3: CASSLRQGRNTIYF. The CDR3 DNA reads TGTGCCAGCAGTCTTAGACAGGGCAGAAACACCATATATTTT.

CDR3 region: CASSPDRSPYNEQFF. The CDR3 DNA reads as TGTGCCAGCTCACCCGACAGGTCCCCTTACAATGAGCAGTTCTTC. The chain carries TRBV18 and TRBJ2-1, with D possibly matching TRBD1 (6 bases). The CDR3 contains 15 residues. V lost 3 bases, J lost 4 bases, and 13 bases lay in between. The V gene's germline CDR1 is KGHSH and CDR2 LQKENI.

CDR3 residues: CASRERGGTRQPQHF. The DNA for the CDR3 is TGTGCCAGCAGGGAACGGGGGGGAACAAGGCAGCCCCAGCATTTT. The chain combines TRBV27 with TRBJ1-5; the D gene is possibly TRBD1 (5 bases). This CDR3 region has 15 residues. Germline V CDR1 and CDR2: MNHEY, SMNVEV (reference sequence). V was shortened by 6 bases and J by 7 bases, with 19 bases between the two germline ends.

This clone has only one observation. The rearrangement uses TRBV6-5 and TRBJ1-2; 7 bases map to TRBD1. Per the germline V gene, CDR1 is MNHEY and CDR2 is SVGAGI. Losses at the gene ends were 6 bases for V and 8 bases for J; bases not matched to a gene: 6. This CDR3 has 12 amino acids. This CDR3 reads CASRYDRDGYTF. For the CDR3, the DNA is TGTGCCAGCAGATACGACAGGGACGGCTACACCTTC.

The V call is TRBV6-5, the J call TRBJ1-1; 7 nucleotides agree with TRBD1. CDR3 length: 13 residues. V was clipped by 4 bases and J by 7 bases; unmatched bases: 6. CDR1 is MNHEY and CDR2 is SVGAGI in the germline V gene. The CDR3 nucleotides are TGTGCCAGCAGTTTCGGGACAGCCAATGAAGCTTTCTTT. Its translation is CASSFGTANEAFF.

This clone was counted once. The DNA for the CDR3 is TGTGCCAGCAGTGAATTCAGGGTCAATCAGCCCCAGCATTTT. It yields the protein CASSEFRVNQPQHF. This sequence joins TRBV6-1 and TRBJ1-5; perhaps TRBD1 as D (5 bases). This CDR3 is 14 amino acids long. Germline V gene lookup returns CDR1 MNHNS and CDR2 SASEGT. V lost 2 bases, J lost 3 bases, and 8 bases lay in between.

This rearrangement joins TRBV13 to TRBJ2-1, with 10 bases fitting TRBD2. This CDR3 is 14 amino acids long. Losses at the gene ends were 8 bases for V and 9 bases for J; bases not matched to a gene: 10. From germline, CDR1 is PRHDT and CDR2 FYEKMQ (reference sequence). CDR3 sequence: CASSLSGGAVEQFF. The DNA of the CDR3 is TGTGCCAGCTCTCTAAGCGGGGGGGCGGTTGAGCAGTTCTTC.

The V call is TRBV2, the J call TRBJ1-2; 10 bases line up with TRBD1. V lost 4 bases to trimming and J lost 8 bases; unmatched junction nucleotides: 7. The length of the CDR3 is 14 residues. Germline V gene lookup returns CDR1 SNHLY and CDR2 FYNNEI. The CDR3 sequence: CASSGWDRGWGYTF. The DNA of the CDR3 is TGTGCCAGCAGTGGATGGGACAGGGGCTGGGGCTACACCTTC.

This chain joins TRBV7-6 and TRBJ1-2, with D unresolved. The CDR3 consists of 16 residues. CDR1 SGHVS and CDR2 FNYEAQ come from the germline V gene. Trimming removed 4 bases from V and 8 bases from J, with 23 bases in between. The DNA for the CDR3 is TGTGCCAGCAGCTCTTCCTATCGTCCCAGCGAAGGAGGCTACACCTTC. Encoded protein: CASSSSYRPSEGGYTF.

CDR3 region: CASSQESGSGNTIYF. CDR3 bases: TGCGCCAGCAGCCAAGAAAGCGGCTCTGGAAACACCATATATTTT. The chain links TRBV4-3 to TRBJ1-3; D uncertain. Germline CDR1 and CDR2: LGHNA and YSLEER. The ends were cut back, 0 bases at V and 0 bases at J, with 6 bases in the middle. The CDR3 extends over 15 amino acids.